This TCR beta chain was obtained from a study of blood T cell repertoires in COVID-19. For the study at large: The United States, Italy and Spain provided the acute and convalescent COVID-19 samples. T cells, B-cell-depleted T cells, or PBMCs provided the cDNA or gDNA that served as material.

The protocol was immunoSEQ multiplex PCR, while the TCRdb copy is restricted to in-frame clones and leaves out a portion. The repertoire holds approximately 280,000 clones, with 88% as singletons. The sample taken for sequencing was peripheral blood. This clonotype originated in a man aged 18 to 29 with active or convalescent COVID-19.

The CDR3 bases are TGTGCCAGCAGTTACCACAGGGTAGCAGATACGCAGTATTTT. This translates into CASSYHRVADTQYF. The J gene is TRBJ2-3, the V gene TRBV6-8; D perhaps matches TRBD1 (6 bases). This CDR3 has 14 amino acids. V was cut by 2 bases and J by 4 bases, with 10 bases left in between. The germline gives CDR1 MNHGY, CDR2 SAAAGT.